Listed here are 20 T cell receptor beta chains from one sample, sequenced in a study of blood T cell repertoires in COVID-19. Profiling relied on immunoSEQ multiplex PCR, and the TCRdb table lists in-frame clones only, not all of them. This table has about 270,000 clones, around nine tenths appearing once. The source material was peripheral blood. These receptors came from a man aged 40-49 years with active or convalescent COVID-19.

The chain joins TRBV7-3 to TRBJ2-3, with D perhaps matching TRBD2 (6 bases). This CDR3 has 15 amino acids. Per the germline V gene, CDR1 is SGHTA and CDR2 is FQGTGA. V shed 2 bases and J shed 5 bases, with 14 bases lying between them. The DNA of the CDR3 is TGTGCCAGCAGCTTATTTGGAGGGCTTGAAGATACGCAGTATTTT. Translation gives CASSLFGGLEDTQYF.

The V call is TRBV9, the J call TRBJ2-1, with 8 bases fitting TRBD2. The CDR3 covers 15 residues. The germline gives CDR1 SGDLS, CDR2 YYNGEE. V trimming: 4 bases; J trimming: 4 bases; junction bases outside the gene matches: 7. Written as DNA, the CDR3 is TGTGCCAGCAGCCTCCTCCGGGAGGGGTACAATGAGCAGTTCTTC. It specifies CASSLLREGYNEQFF.

This sequence joins TRBV5-1 and TRBJ1-1; 9 bases align to TRBD1. Germline trimming cut 0 bases from V and 10 bases from J; bases unmatched to any gene: 7. CDR3 length equals 14 residues. Looked up from germline, CDR1 is SGHRS and CDR2 is YFSETQ. The CDR3 nucleotides read TGCGCCAGCAGCTTGGCGGGACAGGGTTCAGCAGCTTTCTTT. It yields the protein CASSLAGQGSAAFF.

CDR3 loop: CASSAGDEQYF. DNA of the CDR3: TGTGCCAGCAGCGCGGGGGACGAGCAGTACTTC. The genes are TRBV9 and TRBJ2-7, with D tentatively TRBD2 (6 bases). This CDR3 is built from 11 residues. V was trimmed by 3 bases and J by 5 bases, leaving 6 bases between them. The V gene's germline CDR1 is SGDLS and CDR2 YYNGEE.

This clone came up once. The chain's CDR3 is CASSFISGQALYGYTF. CDR3 nucleotides: TGTGCCAGCAGCTTTATTAGCGGACAGGCTCTTTATGGCTACACCTTC. The chain joins TRBV5-4 to TRBJ1-2, with 7 bases that match TRBD1. CDR1 and CDR2 from the germline V gene are SGHNT and YYREEE (reference sequence). The CDR3 covers 16 residues. V lost 2 bases and J lost 5; bases outside the gene matches: 12.

The V and J genes are TRBV4-1 and TRBJ1-3; the D gene is possibly TRBD1 (6 bases). CDR1 MGHRA and CDR2 YSYEKL come from the germline V gene. The length of the CDR3 is 15 residues. V lost 4 bases, J lost 0 bases, and 10 bases lay in between. The CDR3 sequence: CASSPDSSSGNTIYF. As DNA, the CDR3 is TGCGCCAGCAGCCCGGACAGCTCCTCTGGAAACACCATATATTTT.

The CDR3 reads CASRGQGDTEAFF. The CDR3, as DNA: TGTGCCAGCAGGGGACAGGGAGACACTGAAGCTTTCTTT. The chain has TRBV2 and TRBJ1-1; TRBD1 agrees at 9 bases. The CDR3 is 13 amino acids. The junction had 2 bases not matched to a gene; V was cut back by 6 bases and J by 3 bases. Germline values: CDR1 SNHLY, CDR2 FYNNEI.

This clone occurred a few times. The CDR3 sequence: CASSHPDRYMNTEAFF. CDR3 DNA sequence: TGCGCCAGCAGCCACCCTGACAGATACATGAACACTGAAGCTTTCTTT. The rearrangement uses TRBV4-1 and TRBJ1-1; TRBD1 is a possible D gene (5 bases). Germline CDR1 and CDR2: MGHRA and YSYEKL. This CDR3 is built from 16 residues. V was trimmed by 3 bases and J by 0 bases, leaving 14 bases between them.

This clone occurred once. The CDR3 protein is CASSPMAPQGANSPLHF. CDR3 DNA: TGTGCCAGCTCGCCGATGGCCCCACAGGGGGCTAATTCACCCCTCCACTTT. V usage is TRBV18 and J usage is TRBJ1-6; 9 nucleotides agree with TRBD1. CDR1 is KGHSH, CDR2 LQKENI, per germline. The V and J ends lost 6 bases and 6 bases, in that order; junction bases with no gene match: 12. The CDR3 spans 17 residues.

The J gene is TRBJ2-3, the V gene TRBV6-1, with 9 bases matching TRBD1. The CDR3 has 15 amino acids. Germline V gene sequence: CDR1 MNHNS, CDR2 SASEGT. The V segment lost 1 base and the J segment 3 bases; nucleotides outside the gene matches: 2. The CDR3 DNA reads as TGTGCCAGCAGTGAAGGGACAGGGGATACAGATACGCAGTATTTT. Its translation: CASSEGTGDTDTQYF.

The gene calls are TRBV29-1 and TRBJ2-1; weak D call: TRBD2 (6 bases). V lost 4 bases and J 9 bases, leaving 16 bases between the germline ends. Germline V gives CDR1 SQVTM, CDR2 ANQGSEA. This CDR3 has 13 amino acids. The CDR3 loop is CSVGRGVGSEQFF. CDR3 DNA: TGCAGCGTTGGGCGGGGAGTAGGTTCTGAGCAGTTCTTC.

This clone was counted only a few times. The gene calls are TRBV30 and TRBJ2-2; possibly TRBD2 for D (5 bases). This CDR3 contains 16 residues. The germline V and J ends were trimmed by 3 bases and 2 bases, with 16 bases remaining between them. Looked up from germline, CDR1 is GTSNPN and CDR2 is SVGIG (reference sequence). DNA for the CDR3: TGTGCCTGGAGGATCCTGGGGAGTGGTAACACCGGGGAGCTGTTTTTT. Translating it yields CAWRILGSGNTGELFF.

This clone was seen only once. A junction end diverges from the germline sequence, so it may reflect a read error. This chain connects TRBV14 to TRBJ2-7; 8 nucleotides align to TRBD1. Germline V gene data show CDR1 as SGHDN and CDR2 as FVKESK. The CDR3 has 16 residues. The CDR3 protein is CASSQNSGGLLGAPHF. DNA of the CDR3: TGTGCCAGCAGCCAGAACTCAGGGGGCTTGTTGGGCGCCCCCCACTTC.

This clone was counted once. J is TRBJ2-1 and V is TRBV9, with 10 bases lining up with TRBD2. CDR3 length equals 15 residues. Germline CDR1 and CDR2: SGDLS and YYNGEE. V shed 3 bases and J 2 bases; nucleotides not matched to a gene: 2. CDR3 sequence: CASSGSGRAYNEQFF. The CDR3 nucleotides read TGTGCCAGCAGCGGCAGCGGGAGGGCCTACAATGAGCAGTTCTTC.

There are a few counts of this clone. The chain recombines TRBV2 with TRBJ2-7; maybe TRBD1 (6 bases). The CDR3 has 11 amino acids. The germline gives CDR1 SNHLY, CDR2 FYNNEI. Trimming shortened V by 4 bases and J by 6 bases, and 7 bases separated the two germline ends. For the CDR3, the DNA is TGTGCCAGCAGTGCAGGGGTCGAGCAGTACTTC. It codes for CASSAGVEQYF. Together with reference TRBV2 and TRBJ2-7, the CDR3 gives the full variable domain: EPEVTQTPSHQVTQMGQEVILRCVPISNHLYFYWYRQILGQKVEFLVSFYNNEISEKSEIFDDQFSVERPDGSNFTLKIRSTKLEDSAMYFCASSAGVEQYFGPGTRLTVT.

This clone was observed a handful of times. The rearrangement joins TRBV5-1 to TRBJ2-7, with a possible D match to TRBD2 (6 bases). Trimming cost V 5 bases and J 2 bases, with 17 bases left between them. Per the germline V gene, CDR1 is SGHRS and CDR2 is YFSETQ. This CDR3 is 15 amino acids long. CDR3 nucleotides: TGCGCCAGCAGTGGTGGGGGAGGACAAACCTACGAGCAGTACTTC. It is translated as CASSGGGGQTYEQYF.

This rearrangement joins TRBV14 to TRBJ1-2, with D hard to call. The V gene's germline CDR1 is SGHDN and CDR2 FVKESK. The CDR3 loop spans 15 amino acids. With 3 bases removed from V and 0 bases from J, the gap between germline ends came to 11 bases. CDR3 in amino acids: CASSHLDGANYGYTF. Written as DNA, the CDR3 is TGTGCCAGCAGCCACCTAGACGGAGCTAACTATGGCTACACCTTC.

The rearrangement links TRBV2 to TRBJ1-5; D might be TRBD1 (6 bases). The V and J ends lost 9 bases and 2 bases respectively, with 17 bases between them. The CDR3 spans 15 residues. CDR1 and CDR2 (germline): SNHLY, FYNNEI. The CDR3 is CASRLTGFGNQPQHF. The CDR3 nucleotides read TGTGCCAGTAGACTAACAGGGTTCGGCAATCAGCCCCAGCATTTT.

CDR3 DNA sequence: TGTGCCAGCAGCCAAGATCCTCCGGGGGGGGTGGAGACCCAGTACTTC. Its translation: CASSQDPPGGVETQYF. V and J are TRBV3-1 (or the pseudogene TRBV3-2) and TRBJ2-5; 8 bases agree with TRBD2. Trimming removed 0 bases from V and 5 bases from J; junction bases left unmatched: 8. The CDR3 runs to 16 residues. In germline, CDR1 is LGHDT, CDR2 YNNKEL (reference sequence).

The CDR3 reads CASSLRTGADAFF. The DNA of the CDR3 is TGTGCCAGCAGCTTAAGGACAGGGGCCGACGCTTTCTTT. The chain uses TRBV11-2 and TRBJ1-1; 9 bases agree with TRBD1. Per the germline V gene, CDR1 is SGHAT and CDR2 is FQNNGV. V trimming: 2 bases; J trimming: 11 bases; junction bases outside the gene matches: 6. CDR3 size: 13 residues.